This T cell receptor (beta chain) comes out of a study of T cells in Graves' hyperthyroidism and ophthalmopathy. The source material, RNA transcripts, was used to amplify TCR beta CDR3 regions. The study used the HTBI primer set for a first-round RT-PCR of the TCR CDR3. Using its own MiXCR run on the multiplex PCR reads, TCRdb lists one record per CDR3 protein. The table records 500,000 to 550,000 distinct CDR3 sequences, less than 25% of them present only once. This clonotype was recorded a few times. The sequencing input was blood. This TCR came from a young man with Graves' hyperthyroidism.

DNA for the CDR3: TGTGCCAGCCGGGGACAGGACAATGAGCAGTTCTTC. Translating gives CASRGQDNEQFF. The chain links TRBV2 to TRBJ2-1, with 8 bases lining up with TRBD1. This CDR3 has 12 residues. The V gene's germline CDR1 is SNHLY and CDR2 FYNNEI. The V gene end was trimmed by 8 bases and the J gene end by 5 bases; junction bases not matched to a gene: 2.